A selection of T cell receptor beta chains follows, all from one sample in a study of blood T cell dynamics during melanoma immunotherapy. Clones were sequenced by immunoSEQ multiplex PCR, and TCRdb holds only the in-frame ones, with some missing. The data hold 3,500 or so clones, with more than 95% observed a single time. Sample: effector memory CD8+ T cells from blood, taken from a patient treated with checkpoint blockade. The receptors shown here come from a human donor with melanoma. CDR3s include the opening cysteine and the closing phenylalanine or tryptophan. Each record gives: D gene, CDR3 length, V gene, J gene, clone size, CDR3 DNA, CDR3 protein. D genes are given only for firm matches. Clone size appears in some rows only: once, few, many, or a class for an expanded clone.

>.|14|TRBV4-1|TRBJ1-6|.
TGCGCCAGCAGCCCCGAGGTAGGACTTTCACCCCTCCACTTT
CASSPEVGLSPLHF
>.|14|TRBV21-1|TRBJ2-5|.
TGTGCCAGCAGCCCTTGGGGACTAGCGCGGACCCAGTACTTC
CASSPWGLARTQYF
>TRBD1|12|TRBV29-1|TRBJ1-2|.
TGCAGCGTCCCGACAGGGAGCTATGGCTACACCTTC
CSVPTGSYGYTF
>.|17|TRBV5-1|TRBJ2-3|.
TGCGCCAGCAGCTTGGCCAACAGGGATCGTTTCACAGATACGCAGTATTTT
CASSLANRDRFTDTQYF
>.|14|TRBV5-4|TRBJ2-1|.
TGTGCCAGCAGCTTGAGGTTGGCGGTATATGAGCAGTTCTTC
CASSLRLAVYEQFF
>TRBD1|15|TRBV28|TRBJ2-1|.
TGTGCCAGCAGATCCACAGGGGGAACCTACAATGAGCAGTTCTTC
CASRSTGGTYNEQFF
>.|12|TRBV27|TRBJ1-2|once
TGTGCCAGCAGGGGGGACCACTATGGCTACACCTTC
CASRGDHYGYTF
>.|9|TRBV6-1|TRBJ1-5|.
TGTGCCACGGCTGGCGGCCAGCATTTT
CATAGGQHF
>.|19|TRBV27|TRBJ2-6|.
TGTGCCAGCAGTTCACCGGGACTTAACCATCCGTCTGGGGCCAACGTCCTGACTTTC
CASSSPGLNHPSGANVLTF
>TRBD2|17|TRBV7-1|TRBJ2-7|.
TGTGCCAGCAGCTTGACGGGACTAGCGGGGGTGAACTACGAGCAGTACTTC
CASSLTGLAGVNYEQYF
>.|12|TRBV4-2|TRBJ1-5|once
TGTGCCAGCAGCCAGGGGGTCCAGCCCCAGCATTTT
CASSQGVQPQHF